The 20 T cell receptor beta chains presented below share a single source sample, sequenced in a study of CD8+ T cells in alopecia areata. cDNA prepared by RNA extraction and subsequent reverse transcription served as the template for sequencing. Using immunoSEQ multiplex PCR, the repertoire was profiled, and TCRdb retains in-frame clones only, with some absent. The top ten clones hold 0.95% to 1.5% of a sample with 200,000 to 250,000 clones, under 70% of them seen once. Treatment specified: oral pan-JAK inhibitor, 5-10 mg twice daily. The sequencing here drew on CD4+ T cells sorted from blood, taken around week 44, from a patient treated with tofacitinib. The receptors originated from a human donor with alopecia areata.

The genes are TRBV29-1 and TRBJ2-1; TRBD2 matches 9 bases. The CDR3 has 15 residues. The ends lost 6 bases at V and 4 bases at J; junction bases unmatched: 10. Germline CDR1 is SQVTM and CDR2 is ANQGSEA. CDR3 nucleotide sequence: TGCAGCGTCATCCCGCAGCGGGGGGCTTACAATGAGCAGTTCTTC. This codes for CSVIPQRGAYNEQFF.

The chain joins TRBV29-1 to TRBJ1-1; D unclear. The V end was cut by 4 bases, the J end by 0 bases, with 9 bases between. This CDR3 spans 13 amino acids. Germline lookup yields CDR1 SQVTM and CDR2 ANQGSEA. CDR3 region: CSVVPKLNTEAFF. The DNA of the CDR3 is TGCAGCGTTGTTCCGAAACTGAACACTGAAGCTTTCTTT.

The CDR3 region has the DNA TGCAGCGTTGGGGAAGCGGCTGAAGCTTTCTTT. This sequence encodes CSVGEAAEAFF. The chain carries TRBV29-1 and TRBJ1-1; D gene uncertain. Per germline, CDR1 SQVTM and CDR2 ANQGSEA. V was shortened by 4 bases and J by 6 bases, with 9 bases between the two germline ends. There are 11 residues in the CDR3.

The chain joins TRBV6-6 to TRBJ2-2; D gene ambiguous. The CDR3 runs 14 residues. Germline V gene lookup returns CDR1 MNHNY and CDR2 SVGAGI (reference sequence). The V end lost 8 bases, the J end lost 0 bases, and 10 bases lay between the germline ends. The CDR3 loop is CASHGAANTGELFF. CDR3 coding DNA: TGTGCCAGCCATGGAGCAGCGAACACCGGGGAGCTGTTTTTT.

This clone was observed once. V usage is TRBV6-5 and J usage is TRBJ2-7; maybe TRBD2 (5 bases). This CDR3 region has 10 residues. Trimming took 7 bases from V and 5 from J, leaving 6 bases between them. Looked up from germline, CDR1 is MNHEY and CDR2 is SVGAGI. The CDR3 loop reads CASKEDEQYF. CDR3 nucleotides: TGTGCCAGCAAGGAGGACGAGCAGTACTTC.

The count of this clone is one. CDR3 sequence (DNA): TGCAGCGTTTACAGGCCTTTGGGGGCTGAAGCTTTCTTT. It specifies CSVYRPLGAEAFF. The chain has TRBV29-1 and TRBJ1-1; D perhaps matches TRBD1 (5 bases). CDR3 length: 13 amino acids. Germline-derived CDR1 and CDR2 are SQVTM and ANQGSEA. The V end lost 5 bases, the J end lost 6 bases, and 16 bases lay between the germline ends.

The gene calls are TRBV6-5 and TRBJ2-3; no reliable D call. Germline V gene data show CDR1 as MNHEY and CDR2 as SVGAGI. Deletions cut 0 bases from V and 1 base from J, with 5 bases between. The length of the CDR3 is 14 residues. This chain's CDR3 is CASSYSLGTDTQYF. The CDR3 DNA reads as TGTGCCAGCAGTTACTCCTTGGGCACAGATACGCAGTATTTT.

For the CDR3, the DNA is TGTGCCAGCACCGTCCCTAACGGGGAAGCTTTCTTT. Its translation: CASTVPNGEAFF. J is TRBJ1-1 and V is TRBV6-1; D remains unclear. The germline V and J ends were trimmed by 7 bases and 8 bases, with 14 bases remaining between them. This CDR3 has 12 residues. Germline loops: CDR1 MNHNS, CDR2 SASEGT.

This clone was counted only a few times. The chain links TRBV12-2 to TRBJ1-2; TRBD1 is taken as the D call from the table, unchecked against the DNA. TRBV12-2 is flagged as a pseudogene. CDR3 length equals 17 residues. CDR3 sequence reads: CASRLEASDRESYGYTF. In DNA form, the CDR3 reads TGTGCAAGTCGCTTAGAGGCTTCGGACAGAGAGTCCTATGGCTACACCTTC.

J is TRBJ1-1 and V is TRBV29-1; tentatively, D is TRBD1 (5 bases). CDR3 length equals 14 residues. The V gene's germline CDR1 is SQVTM and CDR2 ANQGSEA. V lost 7 bases, J lost 7 bases, and 22 bases lay in between. The DNA for the CDR3 is TGCAGCGCAAGGATGGCAGGGAGGATAGTTGAAGCTTTCTTT. Encoded protein: CSARMAGRIVEAFF.

This sequence joins TRBV4-1 and TRBJ1-1; D remains ambiguous. The CDR3 is made up of 14 amino acids. CDR1 is MGHRA and CDR2 is YSYEKL in the germline V gene. With 0 bases removed from V and 4 bases from J, the gap between germline ends came to 9 bases. The CDR3 DNA is TGCGCCAGCAGCCAAGATCAGATTCTCACTGAAGCTTTCTTT. This translates into CASSQDQILTEAFF.

Written as DNA, the CDR3 is TGCAGCGCCCAGGGAACTAGCGGGGGGCCTGGGACTACAGGGGAGCAGTTCTTC. This sequence encodes CSAQGTSGGPGTTGEQFF. The chain combines TRBV29-1 with TRBJ2-1, with TRBD2 matching over 12 bases. The CDR3 has 18 amino acids. After removal of 7 bases from V and 10 bases from J, the junction contained 23 bases not matched to a gene. Germline CDR1 is SQVTM and CDR2 is ANQGSEA.

This clone was seen only a few times. In DNA, the CDR3 is TGTGCCAGCAGCGTAGGCCCCTCAAGATCGAATGAGCAGTTCTTC. It translates to CASSVGPSRSNEQFF. The V gene is TRBV9, the J gene TRBJ2-1, with D unclear. Germline V gene lookup returns CDR1 SGDLS and CDR2 YYNGEE. Deletions cut 0 bases from V and 7 bases from J, with 14 bases between. This CDR3 is 15 amino acids long.

J is TRBJ2-5 and V is TRBV11-2, with D perhaps matching TRBD2 (6 bases). The CDR3 is 15 amino acids. The germline V gene has CDR1 SGHAT and CDR2 FQNNGV. Trimming stripped 2 bases from V and 2 bases from J, with 12 bases between. CDR3 sequence (DNA): TGTGCCAGCAGCTTAACGGGGGAAAAACAAGAGACCCAGTACTTC. This codes for CASSLTGEKQETQYF.

The count of this clone is one. The V and J genes are TRBV2 and TRBJ2-6, with D maybe TRBD1 (5 bases). Trimming removed 1 base at V and 0 bases at J, with 10 bases between. The CDR3 loop spans 17 amino acids. Looked up from germline, CDR1 is SNHLY and CDR2 is FYNNEI. The CDR3 loop is CASSEGLRVSGANVLTF. CDR3 bases: TGTGCCAGCAGTGAAGGGCTCAGGGTCTCTGGGGCCAACGTCCTGACTTTC. The full variable domain, its missing parts supplied by reference TRBV2 and TRBJ2-6, is EPEVTQTPSHQVTQMGQEVILRCVPISNHLYFYWYRQILGQKVEFLVSFYNNEISEKSEIFDDQFSVERPDGSNFTLKIRSTKLEDSAMYFCASSEGLRVSGANVLTFGAGSRLTVL.

This clone was picked up one time. The chain links TRBV29-1 to TRBJ1-1, with D possibly matching TRBD1 (5 bases). The CDR3 runs 14 residues. The germline V and J ends were trimmed by 7 bases and 1 base, with 16 bases remaining between them. The V gene's germline CDR1 is SQVTM and CDR2 ANQGSEA. The CDR3 sequence: CSADPGTANTEAFF. CDR3 coding DNA: TGCAGCGCTGACCCCGGGACGGCGAACACTGAAGCTTTCTTT.

The chain links TRBV4-3 to TRBJ1-4; D gene uncertain. V gave up 0 bases and J gave up 0 bases, with 17 bases separating them. The CDR3 is 19 amino acids. CDR1 and CDR2 (germline): LGHNA, YSLEER. DNA of the CDR3: TGCGCCAGCAGCCAAGAGTTAAAGGGAGGAGGTCCAACTAATGAAAAACTGTTTTTT. This encodes CASSQELKGGGPTNEKLFF.

This chain connects TRBV4-3 to TRBJ2-7; D call uncertain. Germline loops: CDR1 LGHNA, CDR2 YSLEER. Deletions cut 1 base from V and 3 bases from J, with 13 bases between. The CDR3 spans 15 residues. CDR3 sequence (DNA): TGCGCCAGCAGCCAAGTCGCGGACCAGCGCTACGAGCAGTACTTC. Translating it yields CASSQVADQRYEQYF.

As regards this clone: The identical CDR3 is also encoded by other nucleotide sequences in the sample. DNA of the CDR3: TGCGCCAGCAGCCAAGGGCACAGGGCCACTGAAGCTTTCTTT. Translating gives CASSQGHRATEAFF. This chain connects TRBV4-3 to TRBJ1-1; D may be TRBD1 (6 bases). The CDR3 runs to 14 residues. Germline V gene sequence: CDR1 LGHNA, CDR2 YSLEER. Trimming stripped 1 base from V and 4 bases from J, with 10 bases between.

The rearrangement joins TRBV9 to TRBJ2-7, with TRBD1 matching 7 bases. CDR1 SGDLS and CDR2 YYNGEE come from the germline V gene. Trimming at V came to 0 bases and at J to 3 bases, leaving 6 bases not matched to a gene. The CDR3 covers 15 residues. CDR3 region: CASSVAEAGGYEQYF. CDR3 DNA sequence: TGTGCCAGCAGCGTAGCCGAGGCAGGGGGCTACGAGCAGTACTTC.